This paragraph reports one TCR beta chain. Its antigen has not been determined. Within one base of it there is no much larger clone, and no base qualities were kept. The data were obtained in a study of brain T cells in children with intractable seizures (dated by TCRdb to 2020 to 2022). At the level of the whole study: A NanoString immunology panel was first used to screen resected brain tissue from around 55 pediatric epilepsy surgery cases for immune gene transcripts. Among the approximately 12 selected surgery cases, eight also had pre-surgery blood sequenced, leaving four with brain tissue only.

Relative to germline, V is 5 bases shorter and J is 1 base shorter, with 12 bases between their ends. Per the germline V gene (reference sequence), SEHNR is the CDR1 and FQNEAQ is the CDR2. The CDR3 spans 15 residues, from the cysteine through the phenylalanine. Only the CDR3 portion is preserved as DNA: 45 bases, with reading frame beginning at the first base. What the work shows at the level of the full study, not this receptor alone: Because sequencing depth was different between pre-surgery and post-surgery blood, clones absent from the pre-surgery sample may reflect undersampling. Viral specificity was inferred only from CDR3 sequence similarity, and patients' HCMV serostatus was unknown.

Per the publication, the time point label means: blood from clinic visit 5 months post-surgery; TSC patient then seizure free. Surgery cases with the highest brain T cell transcript signatures were selected for TCR beta chain sequencing of brain tissue and, where available, blood. Before surgery, patients had received at least one anti-epileptic drug. The TCR-sequenced patients were children whose drug-resistant epilepsy was caused by tuberous sclerosis complex, focal cortical dysplasia, Rasmussen encephalitis or hemimegalencephaly. Bulk genomic DNA was extracted from unsorted brain tissue and whole blood with the Monarch genomic DNA purification kit. The immunoSEQ assay was used to generate TCR beta chain sequences from genomic DNA. The published analysis was carried out like this. CDR3 sequences that did not begin with the conserved framework cysteine at position 104 were removed manually. To get clonality, the normalized Shannon's Diversity Index was subtracted from one, giving values from 0 (maximal diversity) to 1 (oligoclonal). Chi-squared comparison-of-proportions tests assessed whether the same CDR3 differed in frequency between samples, such as brain versus blood. Public clonotypes were found through immuneACCESS searches, while the VDJdb browser was used to judge similarity to known antiviral clonotypes. Held by TCRdb, this immuneACCESS table contains in-frame sequences only and omits some clones. Under half of the omission traces to an unresolved V gene where checked; the cause of the rest is unknown. The V and J calls and the clone size are those of that table, but D and trimming were determined from the DNA. Here the sample has hundreds of thousands of clones; approximately 93% occur a single time. Roughly 5.8% of the sample goes to the ten largest clones.

The chain employs TRBV7-9 and TRBJ2-1, with a tentative D gene TRBD2 over 5 matching bases. Source: peripheral blood, taken 4 to 6 months after surgery. The receptor comes from a boy under two years old with tuberous sclerosis and intractable seizures. Here the CDR3 is given as CASSKRTGSYNEQFF. The DNA sequence reads TGTGCCAGCAGCAAGAGGACGGGATCCTACAATGAGCAGTTCTTC.